A single sample gave rise to the 28 T cell receptor beta chains below, sequenced in a study of T-cell reconstitution after alpha-beta-depleted transplantation in children. Library preparation (for TCRbeta) was performed with unique molecular identifiers. TCRdb independently ran MiXCR on the PCR reads; one entry per CDR3 protein. The sample yields approximately 250,000 distinct CDR3 sequences, 9.7% seen once. The source was PBMCs from the stem cell graft donor, collected from the stem cell graft. The receptors originated from a human donor who donated a stem cell graft to a child with SCID.

This clonotype turned up a few times. The V gene is TRBV5-1, the J gene TRBJ2-5; 7 positions agree with TRBD1. The trim removed 0 bases at V and 8 bases at J, leaving 7 bases unmatched. The CDR3 length is 14 residues. Germline V gene sequence: CDR1 SGHRS, CDR2 YFSETQ. CDR3 sequence: CASSLGGTEDTQYF. CDR3 nucleotide sequence: TGCGCCAGCAGCTTGGGGGGGACAGAGGACACCCAGTACTTC.

This clonotype showed up many times. The rearrangement links TRBV27 to TRBJ1-2; D is ambiguous. The CDR3 spans 11 residues. Germline CDR1 reads MNHEY; CDR2 reads SMNVEV (reference sequence). Trimming left V 6 bases short and J 6 bases short, with 8 bases between. CDR3 sequence: CASSQGDGYTF. The CDR3 DNA follows: TGTGCCAGCAGCCAAGGCGATGGCTACACCTTC.

This clonotype was counted ten times or more. This chain connects TRBV20-1 to TRBJ2-3; 12 bases match TRBD2. CDR1 and CDR2 from the germline V gene are DFQATT and SNEGSKA (reference sequence). The CDR3 runs 16 residues. After removal of 3 bases from V and 1 base from J, the junction contained 5 bases not matched to a gene. The CDR3 sequence is CSASTSGGLRTDTQYF. CDR3 nucleotide sequence: TGCAGTGCTAGTACTAGCGGGGGGCTCCGCACAGATACGCAGTATTTT.

This clonotype has at least ten counts. The chain employs TRBV29-1 and TRBJ2-5; 9 bases are shared with TRBD1. The V and J ends lost 6 bases and 7 bases, in that order; junction bases with no gene match: 15. The CDR3 is 15 residues long. The germline CDR1 and CDR2 sequences are SQVTM and ANQGSEA. CDR3 sequence (DNA): TGCAGCGTGGACGGGACAGGGACAACCAGGGGGACCCAGTACTTC. It yields the protein CSVDGTGTTRGTQYF.

This clonotype was counted at least ten times. The J gene is TRBJ2-2, the V gene TRBV25-1; D perhaps matches TRBD1 (6 bases). V shed 8 bases and J shed 0 bases, with 7 bases lying between them. CDR1 MGHDK and CDR2 SYGVNS come from the germline V gene. This CDR3 contains 13 residues. The CDR3 here is CASRTANTGELFF. The CDR3 DNA is TGTGCCAGCCGGACAGCGAACACCGGGGAGCTGTTTTTT.

This clonotype was seen at least ten times. This chain connects TRBV5-1 to TRBJ2-5; no firm D call. The V and J ends lost 0 bases and 5 bases respectively, with 14 bases between them. The CDR3 sequence is 15 residues long. Germline CDR1 reads SGHRS; CDR2 reads YFSETQ. CDR3 residues: CASSLDGKRIETQYF. In DNA form, the CDR3 reads TGCGCCAGCAGCTTGGACGGAAAGAGGATCGAGACCCAGTACTTC. The full variable domain, with the rest looked up from reference TRBV5-1 and TRBJ2-5, is KAGVTQTPRYLIKTRGQQVTLSCSPISGHRSVSWYQQTPGQGLQFLFEYFSETQRNKGNFPGRFSGRQFSNSRSEMNVSTLELGDSALYLCASSLDGKRIETQYFGPGTRLLVL.

This clonotype was seen ten or more times. The rearrangement uses TRBV7-9 and TRBJ1-2; D gene uncertain. The CDR3 contains 14 residues. Germline-derived CDR1 and CDR2 are SEHNR and FQNEAQ (reference sequence). Trimming took off 1 base at V and 8 bases at J, with 14 bases between the two ends. CDR3 nucleotide sequence: TGTGCCAGCAGCTTAGACCAGAACTCGCAAGGCTACACCTTC. Its protein product is CASSLDQNSQGYTF.

The V and J genes are TRBV5-6 and TRBJ1-1; a weak D match, TRBD1 (5 bases). Germline V CDR1 and CDR2: SGHDT, YYEEEE. The ends were cut back, 2 bases at V and 4 bases at J, with 12 bases in the middle. This CDR3 comprises 14 residues. DNA for the CDR3: TGTGCCAGCAGCTTTTCAGGGACGTCCACTGAAGCTTTCTTT. Translating it yields CASSFSGTSTEAFF.

In its sample, this clonotype was seen many times. The chain couples TRBV5-5 to TRBJ1-2; D gene uncertain. CDR1 SGHKS and CDR2 YYEKEE come from the germline V gene (reference sequence). The CDR3 runs to 12 residues. V was shortened by 5 bases and J by 6 bases, with 11 bases between the two germline ends. CDR3 bases: TGTGCCAGCAGTTCTTCCTCCCATGGCTACACCTTC. Amino acid sequence: CASSSSSHGYTF.

This clonotype was detected ten times or more. The rearrangement joins TRBV5-1 to TRBJ1-2; TRBD1 matches 9 bases. J gave up 8 bases and V 0 bases, and 14 bases lay outside the gene matches. The CDR3 spans 17 residues. Looked up from germline, CDR1 is SGHRS and CDR2 is YFSETQ. CDR3 loop: CASSLASPTGGFDGYTF. The CDR3 nucleotides read TGCGCCAGCAGCTTGGCCTCTCCCACAGGGGGCTTCGACGGCTACACCTTC.

The V gene is TRBV6-5, the J gene TRBJ1-1; possibly TRBD1 for D (5 bases). Looked up from germline, CDR1 is MNHEY and CDR2 is SVGAGI. The CDR3 is 15 amino acids. Trimming took off 0 bases at V and 1 base at J, with 9 bases between the two ends. CDR3 sequence: CASSYSRQTNTEAFF. DNA of the CDR3: TGTGCCAGCAGTTACTCGAGACAGACGAACACTGAAGCTTTCTTT.

A note on this clonotype: One junction end does not reproduce the germline sequence, and a read error may be involved. The rearrangement uses TRBV4-2 and TRBJ2-1, with unresolved D. The germline CDR1 and CDR2 sequences are LGHNA and YNFKEQ. The CDR3 spans 15 residues. The CDR3 DNA reads TGTGCCAGCAACCAAGTTTGCTCCGGGCTCCATGAGCAGTTCTTC. Translating gives CASNQVCSGLHEQFF.

This clonotype has at least ten counts. V gene TRBV2 combines with J gene TRBJ1-2; 7 nucleotides line up with TRBD1. V shed 6 bases, J shed 8 bases, and the junction held 9 bases outside the gene matches. The CDR3 spans 13 residues. Germline V CDR1 and CDR2: SNHLY, FYNNEI. The CDR3 bases are TGTGCCAGCAGCCCAAGGGGGCGACAAGGCTACACCTTC. Translation gives CASSPRGRQGYTF.

The chain is built from TRBV20-1 and TRBJ1-3; tentative D call: TRBD1 (6 bases). Trimming removed 6 bases from V and 0 bases from J, with 9 bases in between. Germline V gives CDR1 DFQATT, CDR2 SNEGSKA (reference sequence). The length of the CDR3 is 13 residues. The chain's CDR3 is CSAGGLSGNTIYF. The CDR3 region has the DNA TGCAGTGCCGGGGGCCTCTCTGGAAACACCATATATTTT.

In this sample, this clonotype turned up many times. The chain carries TRBV12-3 or TRBV12-4 and TRBJ1-5, with D uncertain. V was clipped by 7 bases and J by 1 base, with 14 bases between them. The CDR3 sequence is 15 residues long. The CDR3 nucleotides read TGTGCCAGCACAACGTCCCAGCACAGCAATCAGCCCCAGCATTTT. This gives the protein CASTTSQHSNQPQHF.

Remarks on this clonotype: This may be a read error, as it is one base from a much larger clone. The chain has TRBV6-4 and TRBJ2-1; possibly TRBD1 for D (6 bases). Looked up from germline, CDR1 is MRHNA and CDR2 is SNTAGT. The CDR3 is 14 amino acids. The CDR3 region has the DNA TGTGCCAGCAGTCCCAGGGGTTTGGGAAATGAGCAGCTCTTC. Translation: CASSPRGLGNEQLF.

The V gene is TRBV28, the J gene TRBJ2-1; 8 nucleotides match TRBD2. The CDR3 sequence is 13 residues long. V trimming: 8 bases; J trimming: 8 bases; junction bases outside the gene matches: 8. Germline-derived CDR1 and CDR2 are MDHEN and SYDVKM. CDR3: CASEPGGVYEQFF. CDR3 sequence (DNA): TGTGCCAGCGAGCCCGGGGGGGTTTATGAGCAGTTCTTC.

In this sample, this clonotype turned up many times. The chain has TRBV29-1 and TRBJ1-2, with a weak D call TRBD1 (6 bases). The germline V gene has CDR1 SQVTM and CDR2 ANQGSEA. Trimming removed 6 bases from V and 8 bases from J, with 28 bases in between. There are 16 residues in the CDR3. The CDR3 DNA sequence: TGCAGCGTCGCTATCAGGATCGGGGGCAGTCTGGGGGGCTACACCTTC. Protein: CSVAIRIGGSLGGYTF.

There are many counts of this clonotype. The chain has TRBV27 and TRBJ2-7, with TRBD2 matching 12 bases. This CDR3 contains 16 residues. From germline, CDR1 is MNHEY and CDR2 SMNVEV (reference sequence). Trimming at V came to 10 bases and at J to 0 bases, leaving 10 bases not matched to a gene. The CDR3 bases are TGTGCCACGACCCAAACTAGCGGGGGGAACTCCTACGAGCAGTACTTC. Its translation: CATTQTSGGNSYEQYF.

This clonotype was seen at least ten times. The chain employs TRBV20-1 and TRBJ1-6, with D possibly TRBD1 on 6 matching bases. CDR1 is DFQATT, CDR2 SNEGSKA, per germline (reference sequence). V lost 6 bases and J lost 9, with 12 bases in between. CDR3 length: 12 residues. In DNA, the CDR3 is TGCAGTGCCGGCAGGGGAGGTTCACCCCTCCACTTT. This codes for CSAGRGGSPLHF.

This clonotype was counted at least ten times. The chain recombines TRBV29-1 with TRBJ2-7; no firm D call. Germline loops: CDR1 SQVTM, CDR2 ANQGSEA. V lost 4 bases to trimming and J lost 4 bases, with 11 bases between them. CDR3 size: 12 residues. The CDR3 DNA reads as TGCAGCGTTGCGGGCTCTGGGTACGAGCAGTACTTC. Residues: CSVAGSGYEQYF.

This clonotype has a count of ten or more. This rearrangement joins TRBV20-1 to TRBJ2-3, with 15 bases that match TRBD2. J lost 1 base, V lost 5 bases, and 4 bases had no gene match. Germline V lookup: CDR1 DFQATT, CDR2 SNEGSKA (reference sequence). The CDR3 is 16 residues long. The CDR3 is CSAWTSGGARTDTQYF. As DNA, the CDR3 is TGCAGTGCTTGGACTAGCGGGGGGGCCCGCACAGATACGCAGTATTTT.

Many counts were recorded for this clonotype. CDR3 residues: CASSLSETNNSPLHF. The CDR3 DNA reads TGCGCCAGCAGCTTGTCCGAGACGAATAATTCACCCCTCCACTTT. The chain employs TRBV5-1 and TRBJ1-6; D is uncertain. Germline CDR1 SGHRS, CDR2 YFSETQ. This CDR3 has 15 amino acids. Trimming removed 1 base at V and 5 bases at J, with 10 bases between.

In its sample, this clonotype was seen many times. The chain couples TRBV6-5 to TRBJ2-1; possibly TRBD1 or TRBD2 for D (5 bases each). Germline CDR1 and CDR2: MNHEY and SVGAGI. Trimming took 5 bases from V and 7 from J, leaving 15 bases between them. This CDR3 spans 14 amino acids. CDR3 coding DNA: TGTGCCAGCAGTCCGGGGCTCCCAGGAAATGAGCAGTTCTTC. Protein product: CASSPGLPGNEQFF.

This clonotype was observed at least ten times. V and J are TRBV4-1 and TRBJ1-4; D is possibly TRBD1 (5 bases). The germline CDR1 and CDR2 sequences are MGHRA and YSYEKL. Trimming removed 4 bases at V and 6 bases at J, with 12 bases between. The CDR3 totals 14 residues. CDR3 sequence: CASSPRGGYEKLFF. As DNA, the CDR3 is TGCGCCAGCAGCCCCCGCGGGGGATATGAAAAACTGTTTTTT.

This clonotype has more than one count but fewer than ten. The genes are TRBV7-3 and TRBJ2-1, with 7 bases that match TRBD2. V trimming: 5 bases; J trimming: 3 bases; junction bases outside the gene matches: 7. The CDR3 is 15 amino acids. CDR1 and CDR2 (germline): SGHTA, FQGTGA. The CDR3 bases are TGTGCCAGCAGCCCTCGACTAGCTGTCTACAATGAGCAGTTCTTC. Translation: CASSPRLAVYNEQFF.

The table lists this clonotype with many counts. This rearrangement joins TRBV9 to TRBJ1-5; D gene uncertain. With 0 bases removed from V and 4 bases from J, the gap between germline ends came to 11 bases. CDR3 size: 15 residues. Germline-derived CDR1 and CDR2 are SGDLS and YYNGEE. The CDR3 region has the DNA TGTGCCAGCAGCGTAGAGGGAGGGCCGAATCAGCCCCAGCATTTT. It is translated as CASSVEGGPNQPQHF. Looking up the rest from reference TRBV9 and TRBJ1-5 gives the full variable domain: DSGVTQTPKHLITATGQRVTLRCSPRSGDLSVYWYQQSLDQGLQFLIQYYNGEERAKGNILERFSAQQFPDLHSELNLSSLELGDSALYFCASSVEGGPNQPQHFGDGTRLSIL.

This clonotype was seen ten or more times. This sequence joins TRBV7-2 and TRBJ1-4; 9 positions agree with TRBD1. The CDR3 extends over 15 amino acids. Germline loops: CDR1 SGHTA, CDR2 FQGNSA. V gave up 5 bases and J gave up 0 bases; unmatched junction bases: 1. The CDR3 coding sequence is TGTGCCAGCAGCCGACAGGGGGCAACTAATGAAAAACTGTTTTTT. Encoded protein: CASSRQGATNEKLFF.